This T cell receptor (beta chain) appears in the sequencing data of a study of OX40 agonist ivuxolimab in advanced cancers. Study-level information: Six ivuxolimab dose levels, 0.01 to 10 mg/kg, were given intravenously every 2 weeks. Earlier treatment with anti-PD-1, anti-PD-L1 or anti-CTLA-4 was permitted, and about 40% had received some.

Findings and caveats of the study: Some patients without response likewise showed low normalized clonal expansion. Blood T cells, both CD4+ and CD8+, expanded clonally by week 6 at 0.1 to 3.0 mg/kg.

Germline V CDR1 and CDR2: MGHDK, SYGVNS. V lost 1 base and J 1 base, leaving 11 bases between the germline ends. The CDR3 sequence is 15 residues long. This clone was found many times. What it binds is unknown. Generated by immunoSEQ multiplex PCR, the TCRdb table keeps only in-frame clones and is missing some. This sample carries about 100,000 clones, 87% of them seen once, and the ten largest clones take about 1.5%. The TCR originated in an adult with an advanced solid tumor such as melanoma, head and neck, liver or kidney cancer. The V gene is TRBV25-1, the J gene TRBJ2-7; maybe TRBD2 (5 bases). Sequenced material: CD4+ or CD8+ T cells sorted from blood, taken in a trial of the OX40 agonist ivuxolimab. The CDR3 here is CASSESLAPSYEQYF. CDR3 bases: TGTGCCAGCAGTGAATCGCTAGCACCATCCTACGAGCAGTACTTC.